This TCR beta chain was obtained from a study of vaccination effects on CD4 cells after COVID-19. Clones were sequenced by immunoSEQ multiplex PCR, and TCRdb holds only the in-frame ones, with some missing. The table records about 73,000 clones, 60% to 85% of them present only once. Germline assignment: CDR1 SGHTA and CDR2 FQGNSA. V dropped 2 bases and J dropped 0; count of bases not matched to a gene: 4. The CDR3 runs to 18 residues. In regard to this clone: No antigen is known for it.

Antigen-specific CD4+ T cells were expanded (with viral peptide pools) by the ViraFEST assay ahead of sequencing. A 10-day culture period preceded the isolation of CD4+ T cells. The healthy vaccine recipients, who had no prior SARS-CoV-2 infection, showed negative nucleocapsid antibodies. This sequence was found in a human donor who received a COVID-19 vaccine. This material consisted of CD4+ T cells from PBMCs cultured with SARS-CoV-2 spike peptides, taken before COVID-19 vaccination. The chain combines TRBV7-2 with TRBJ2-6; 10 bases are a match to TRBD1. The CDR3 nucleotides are TGTGCCAGCAGCTTAAGAGGGACAGGGGCCTCTGGGGCCAACGTCCTGACTTTC. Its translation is CASSLRGTGASGANVLTF.